This TCR beta chain was observed in a study of T-cell memory formation after mild COVID-19. Whole-study findings and limits: There was no confirmation that second-wave clones peaking on day 37 were SARS-CoV-2 specific.

V was clipped by 0 bases and J by 0 bases, with 8 bases between them. Germline-derived CDR1 and CDR2 are LNHNV and YYDKDF (reference sequence). This CDR3 contains 15 residues. Concerning this clonotype: What it binds is not known.

TCRdb redid the calling of the 5' RACE reads with MiXCR, one entry per CDR3 protein. The sample holds a few hundred thousand distinct CDR3 sequences, around 28% seen once. Sequencing was done on a sample of PBMCs or a T cell subset sorted from them (not recorded which). The origin of this receptor is an adult woman who had mild COVID-19 (a few samples of this study predate the infection). Cell type and time point are not known. The chain has TRBV15 and TRBJ1-1; D uncertain. In nucleotides, the CDR3 is TGTGCCACCAGCAGAGATCCCAGAATGAACACTGAAGCTTTCTTT. Amino acids: CATSRDPRMNTEAFF. Based on the CDR3 plus reference TRBV15 and TRBJ1-1, the full variable domain is DAMVIQNPRYQVTQFGKPVTLSCSQTLNHNVMYWYQQKSSQAPKLLFHYYDKDFNNEADTPDNFQSRRPNTSFCFLDIRSPGLGDTAMYLCATSRDPRMNTEAFFGQGTRLTVV.